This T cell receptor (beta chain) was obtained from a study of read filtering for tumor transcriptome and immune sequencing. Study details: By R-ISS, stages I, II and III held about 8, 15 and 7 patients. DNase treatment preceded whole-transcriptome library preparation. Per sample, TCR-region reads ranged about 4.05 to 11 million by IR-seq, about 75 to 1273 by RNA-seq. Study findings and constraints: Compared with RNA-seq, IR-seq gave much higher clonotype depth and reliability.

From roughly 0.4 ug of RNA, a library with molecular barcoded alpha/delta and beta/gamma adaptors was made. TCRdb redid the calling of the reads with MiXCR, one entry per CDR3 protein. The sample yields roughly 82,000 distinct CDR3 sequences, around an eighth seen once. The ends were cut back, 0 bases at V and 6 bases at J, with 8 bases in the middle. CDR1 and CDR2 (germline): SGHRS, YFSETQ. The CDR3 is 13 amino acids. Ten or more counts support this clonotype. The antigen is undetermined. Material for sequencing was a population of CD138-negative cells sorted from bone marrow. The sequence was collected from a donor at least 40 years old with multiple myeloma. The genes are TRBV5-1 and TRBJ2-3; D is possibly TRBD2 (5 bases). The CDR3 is CASSLGGLDTQYF. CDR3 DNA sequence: TGCGCCAGCAGCTTGGGAGGGCTGGATACGCAGTATTTT.